A selection of T cell receptor beta chains follows, all from one sample in a study of blood T cell repertoires in COVID-19. Sequencing used immunoSEQ multiplex PCR; TCRdb keeps in-frame clones, though not all of them. Among about 260,000 clones, nearly 90% were seen once, and the ten largest hold approximately 0.7%. The sequenced material came from peripheral blood. Every receptor here comes from a human donor in a cohort sampled during active COVID-19. Both conserved end residues are part of each CDR3. A D gene is named only where the DNA matches it firmly. Some rows mark clone size as missing; the rest say once, few, many or name a class of expanded clone.

cdr3_aa: CASSSLPGNEQFF
cdr3_nt: TGTGCCAGCAGCTCCTTGCCCGGCAATGAGCAGTTCTTC
v_call: TRBV7-3
clone_size: NA
d_call: NA
j_call: TRBJ2-1

cdr3_aa: CASSGWDRGFLGELFF
cdr3_nt: TGTGCCAGCAGTGGGTGGGACAGGGGGTTTCTCGGGGAGCTGTTTTTT
v_call: TRBV6-1
clone_size: NA
d_call: TRBD1
j_call: TRBJ2-2

cdr3_aa: CASSPGTGNTEAFF
cdr3_nt: TGTGCCAGCTCACCTGGGACAGGGAACACTGAAGCTTTCTTT
v_call: TRBV18
clone_size: NA
d_call: TRBD1
j_call: TRBJ1-1

cdr3_aa: CASSLGLAGGQNNEQFF
cdr3_nt: TGTGCCAGCAGCCTGGGACTAGCGGGAGGCCAGAACAATGAGCAGTTCTTC
v_call: TRBV11-2
clone_size: NA
d_call: TRBD2
j_call: TRBJ2-1

cdr3_aa: CASRSHTTYEQYF
cdr3_nt: TGTGCCAGCAGATCTCACACGACCTACGAGCAGTACTTC
v_call: TRBV6-5
clone_size: NA
d_call: NA
j_call: TRBJ2-7

cdr3_aa: CASSLAGSGLHYGYTF
cdr3_nt: TGTGCCAGCAGCTTGGCCGGGTCAGGACTTCACTATGGCTACACCTTC
v_call: TRBV5-6
clone_size: once
d_call: NA
j_call: TRBJ1-2

cdr3_aa: CASSNRVGITDTQYF
cdr3_nt: TGTGCCAGCAGCAACAGGGTAGGCATTACAGATACGCAGTATTTT
v_call: TRBV7-2
clone_size: once
d_call: NA
j_call: TRBJ2-3

cdr3_aa: CASGETGYTEAFF
cdr3_nt: TGTGCCAGCGGGGAAACAGGGTACACTGAAGCTTTCTTT
v_call: TRBV2
clone_size: NA
d_call: NA
j_call: TRBJ1-1

cdr3_aa: CASSPSGGRGQSYEQYF
cdr3_nt: TGTGCCAGCAGCCCAAGCGGGGGGCGGGGGCAATCCTACGAGCAGTACTTC
v_call: TRBV9
clone_size: NA
d_call: TRBD2
j_call: TRBJ2-7

cdr3_aa: CASSWDRKYEQYF
cdr3_nt: TGTGCCAGCAGTTGGGACAGAAAATACGAGCAGTACTTC
v_call: TRBV27
clone_size: NA
d_call: TRBD1
j_call: TRBJ2-7

cdr3_aa: CASSLFGRGGTEAFF
cdr3_nt: TGTGCCAGCAGTTTATTTGGGCGGGGAGGCACTGAAGCTTTCTTT
v_call: TRBV27
clone_size: NA
d_call: NA
j_call: TRBJ1-1

cdr3_aa: CASSYELAYEQYF
cdr3_nt: TGTGCCAGCAGTTATGAACTAGCCTACGAGCAGTACTTC
v_call: TRBV6-2/TRBV6-3
clone_size: NA
d_call: NA
j_call: TRBJ2-7

cdr3_aa: CASSPGTGNQPQHF
cdr3_nt: TGTGCCAGCAGCCCTGGGACAGGCAATCAGCCCCAGCATTTT
v_call: TRBV7-9
clone_size: NA
d_call: TRBD1
j_call: TRBJ1-5

cdr3_aa: CASSWGGTEAFF
cdr3_nt: TGTGCCAGCAGCTGGGGGGGCACTGAAGCTTTCTTT
v_call: TRBV6-5
clone_size: NA
d_call: NA
j_call: TRBJ1-1

cdr3_aa: CASSPREGASYEQYF
cdr3_nt: TGCGCCAGCAGCCCCCGTGAGGGGGCCTCCTACGAGCAGTACTTC
v_call: TRBV5-1
clone_size: NA
d_call: TRBD1
j_call: TRBJ2-7

cdr3_aa: CASSPVAGVTKNIQYF
cdr3_nt: TGTGCCAGCAGCCCTGTAGCGGGGGTGACCAAAAACATTCAGTACTTC
v_call: TRBV7-8
clone_size: NA
d_call: TRBD2
j_call: TRBJ2-4

cdr3_aa: CASNPPGGREQYF
cdr3_nt: TGTGCCAGCAACCCGCCGGGTGGCCGCGAGCAGTACTTC
v_call: TRBV6-5
clone_size: NA
d_call: NA
j_call: TRBJ2-7

cdr3_aa: CASSPDSVSYEQYF
cdr3_nt: TGCGCCAGCAGCCCGGACAGCGTATCCTACGAGCAGTACTTC
v_call: TRBV5-1
clone_size: NA
d_call: NA
j_call: TRBJ2-7

cdr3_aa: CASSSGLAGGQRIYNEQFF
cdr3_nt: TGCGCCAGCAGCTCGGGACTAGCGGGGGGGCAAAGGATCTACAATGAGCAGTTCTTC
v_call: TRBV4-1
clone_size: few
d_call: TRBD2
j_call: TRBJ2-1

cdr3_aa: CASSQRGLSTDTQYF
cdr3_nt: TGTGCCAGCAGCCAGCGGGGCCTTAGCACAGATACGCAGTATTTT
v_call: TRBV7-2
clone_size: NA
d_call: TRBD2
j_call: TRBJ2-3

cdr3_aa: CASSRSDGWDEQFF
cdr3_nt: TGTGCTAGCAGCAGGAGTGATGGGTGGGATGAGCAGTTCTTC
v_call: TRBV7-7
clone_size: NA
d_call: NA
j_call: TRBJ2-1

cdr3_aa: CATSTKDRGPYEQYF
cdr3_nt: TGTGCCACCAGCACCAAGGACAGGGGCCCCTACGAGCAGTACTTC
v_call: TRBV15
clone_size: once
d_call: TRBD1
j_call: TRBJ2-7